One and the same sample provided the 5 T cell receptor beta chains below, sequenced in a study of T cell repertoires in cytomegalovirus infection. One entry per CDR3 protein results from TCRdb running MiXCR on the reads. The sample yields approximately 390,000 distinct CDR3 sequences, roughly 34% seen once. No antigen has been identified for these receptors. Source: cultured PBMCs, taken from culture after CMV antigen stimulation. The source of these receptors is a human donor in good health (CMV status not recorded). Some clones in this sample may be carry-over from other donors' samples.

The sample holds many counts of this clonotype. The chain couples TRBV4-1 to TRBJ2-7; TRBD1 might be the D (6 bases). The germline V and J ends were trimmed by 1 base and 4 bases, with 11 bases remaining between them. CDR1 and CDR2 from the germline V gene are MGHRA and YSYEKL. The CDR3 is 14 residues long. CDR3 protein: CASSQGLGAYEQYV. The CDR3, as DNA: TGCGCCAGCAGCCAAGGGCTGGGGGCGTACGAGCAGTACGTC.

V gene TRBV27 combines with J gene TRBJ2-3, with D uncertain. Trimming shortened V by 10 bases and J by 1 base, and 18 bases separated the two germline ends. CDR1 is MNHEY, CDR2 SMNVEV, per germline (reference sequence). The CDR3 is 15 amino acids. CDR3 protein: CATRSSLERTDTQYF. Written as DNA, the CDR3 is TGTGCCACCAGGAGTTCCCTAGAACGCACAGATACGCAGTATTTT.

The chain has TRBV6-2 or TRBV6-3 and TRBJ1-1; D is uncertain. Trimming removed 2 bases from V and 6 bases from J, with 7 bases in between. The CDR3 runs to 12 residues. Germline loops: CDR1 MNHEY, CDR2 SVGEGT. The CDR3 loop reads CASSYRKAEAFF. CDR3 bases: TGTGCCAGCAGTTACAGAAAGGCTGAAGCTTTCTTT.

This clonotype was seen a few times. This chain links TRBV20-1 with TRBJ2-7; 10 positions match TRBD1. V shed 3 bases and J 4 bases; nucleotides not matched to a gene: 6. The CDR3 consists of 14 residues. Germline V gene lookup returns CDR1 DFQATT and CDR2 SNEGSKA (reference sequence). The CDR3 loop reads CSASRQGALYEQYF. CDR3 DNA: TGCAGTGCTAGTAGACAGGGGGCGCTTTACGAGCAGTACTTC.

This clonotype was detected a few times. This chain joins TRBV11-1 and TRBJ2-1; 8 nucleotides line up with TRBD1. Germline loops: CDR1 SGHAT, CDR2 FQDESV (reference sequence). The CDR3 contains 15 residues. Germline trimming cut 1 base from V and 8 bases from J; bases unmatched to any gene: 7. As DNA, the CDR3 is TGTGCCAGCAGCTTAGGCACAGGGGGTTACGATGAGCAGTTCTTC. Its translation is CASSLGTGGYDEQFF. The whole variable domain, remainder taken from reference TRBV11-1 and TRBJ2-1, is EAEVAQSPRYKITEKSQAVAFWCDPISGHATLYWYRQILGQGPELLVQFQDESVVDDSQLPKDRFSAERLKGVDSTLKIQPAELGDSAMYLCASSLGTGGYDEQFFGPGTRLTVL.